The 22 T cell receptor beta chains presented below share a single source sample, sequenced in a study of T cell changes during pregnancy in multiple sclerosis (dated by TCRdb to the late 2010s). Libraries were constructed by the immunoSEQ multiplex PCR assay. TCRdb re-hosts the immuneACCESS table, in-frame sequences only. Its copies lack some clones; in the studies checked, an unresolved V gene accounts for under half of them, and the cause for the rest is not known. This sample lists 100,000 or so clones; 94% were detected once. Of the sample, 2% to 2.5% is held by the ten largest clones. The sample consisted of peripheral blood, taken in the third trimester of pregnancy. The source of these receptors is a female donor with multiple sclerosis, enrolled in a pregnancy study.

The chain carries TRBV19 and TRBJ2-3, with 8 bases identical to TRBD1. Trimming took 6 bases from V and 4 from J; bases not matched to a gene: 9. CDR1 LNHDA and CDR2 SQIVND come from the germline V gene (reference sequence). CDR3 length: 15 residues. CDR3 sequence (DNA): TGTGCCAGTAGGCCGACAGGGGACGGGGCAGATACGCAGTATTTT. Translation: CASRPTGDGADTQYF.

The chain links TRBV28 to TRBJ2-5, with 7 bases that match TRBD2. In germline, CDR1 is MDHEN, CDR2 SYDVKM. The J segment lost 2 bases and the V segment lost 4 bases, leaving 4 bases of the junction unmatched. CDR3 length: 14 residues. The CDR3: CASSSVAGQETQYF. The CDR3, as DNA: TGTGCCAGCAGTTCCGTAGCGGGTCAAGAGACCCAGTACTTC.

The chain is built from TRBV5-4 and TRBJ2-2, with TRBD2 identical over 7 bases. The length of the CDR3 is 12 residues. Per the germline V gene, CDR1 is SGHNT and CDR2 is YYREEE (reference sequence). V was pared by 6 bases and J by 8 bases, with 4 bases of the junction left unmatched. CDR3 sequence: CASNPAGGELFF. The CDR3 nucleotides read TGTGCCAGCAACCCAGCGGGAGGGGAGCTGTTTTTT.

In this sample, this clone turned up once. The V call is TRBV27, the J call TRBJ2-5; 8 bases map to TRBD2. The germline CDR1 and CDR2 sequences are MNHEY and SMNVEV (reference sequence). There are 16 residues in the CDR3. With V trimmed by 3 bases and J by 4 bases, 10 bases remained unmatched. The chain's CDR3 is CASSFQGLGGRETQYF. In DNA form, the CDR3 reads TGTGCCAGCAGTTTCCAGGGACTAGGGGGAAGAGAGACCCAGTACTTC.

The CDR3 region has the DNA TGTGCCAGCAGCGGGCTGACAGGGTCCGCAGATACGCAGTATTTT. Translation gives CASSGLTGSADTQYF. V gene TRBV5-8 combines with J gene TRBJ2-3; 7 bases are a match to TRBD1. CDR3 length equals 15 residues. V lost 4 bases, J lost 4 bases, and 9 bases stayed unmatched. Germline V gene lookup returns CDR1 SGHTS and CDR2 YDEGEE.

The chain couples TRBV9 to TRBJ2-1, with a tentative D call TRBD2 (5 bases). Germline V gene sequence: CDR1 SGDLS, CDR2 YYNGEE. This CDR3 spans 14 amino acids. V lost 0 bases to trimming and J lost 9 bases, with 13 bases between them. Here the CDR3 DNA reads TGTGCCAGCAGCGTAGCTCCCCTAGCCTCTGAGCAGTTCTTC. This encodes CASSVAPLASEQFF. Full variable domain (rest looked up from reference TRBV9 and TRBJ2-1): DSGVTQTPKHLITATGQRVTLRCSPRSGDLSVYWYQQSLDQGLQFLIQYYNGEERAKGNILERFSAQQFPDLHSELNLSSLELGDSALYFCASSVAPLASEQFFGPGTRLTVL.

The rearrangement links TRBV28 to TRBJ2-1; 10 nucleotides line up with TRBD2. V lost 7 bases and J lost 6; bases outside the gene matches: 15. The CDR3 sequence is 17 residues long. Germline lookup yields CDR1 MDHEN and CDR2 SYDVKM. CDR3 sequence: CASIGNWLAGEVNEQFF. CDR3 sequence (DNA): TGTGCCAGCATCGGTAACTGGCTAGCGGGAGAGGTCAATGAGCAGTTCTTC.

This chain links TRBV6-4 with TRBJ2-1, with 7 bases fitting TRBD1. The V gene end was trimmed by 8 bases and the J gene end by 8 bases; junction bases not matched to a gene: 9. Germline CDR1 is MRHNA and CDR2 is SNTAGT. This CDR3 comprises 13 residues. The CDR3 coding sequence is TGTGCCAGCGGTGGACAGGAAAGGGATGAGCAGTTCTTC. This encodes CASGGQERDEQFF.

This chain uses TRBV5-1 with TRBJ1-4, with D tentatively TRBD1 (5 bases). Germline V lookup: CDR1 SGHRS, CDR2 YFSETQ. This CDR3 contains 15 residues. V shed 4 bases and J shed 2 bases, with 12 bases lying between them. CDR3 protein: CASSPGGPTNEKLFF. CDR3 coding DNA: TGCGCCAGCAGCCCCGGGGGTCCTACTAATGAAAAACTGTTTTTT.

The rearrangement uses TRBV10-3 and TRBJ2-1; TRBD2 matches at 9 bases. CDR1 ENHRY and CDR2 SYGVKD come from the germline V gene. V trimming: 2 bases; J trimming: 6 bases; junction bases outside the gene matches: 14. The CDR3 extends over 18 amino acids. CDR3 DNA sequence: TGTGCCATCAGTGAGAGAGACGCTCAAGTAGCGGGAGTCAATGAGCAGTTCTTC. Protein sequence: CAISERDAQVAGVNEQFF.

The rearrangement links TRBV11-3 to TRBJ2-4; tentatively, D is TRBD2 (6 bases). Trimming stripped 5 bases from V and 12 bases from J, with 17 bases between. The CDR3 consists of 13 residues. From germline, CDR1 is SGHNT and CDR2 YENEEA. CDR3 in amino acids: CASSGGTSGNQYF. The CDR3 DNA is TGTGCCAGCAGCGGCGGGACCTCGGGCAATCAGTACTTC.

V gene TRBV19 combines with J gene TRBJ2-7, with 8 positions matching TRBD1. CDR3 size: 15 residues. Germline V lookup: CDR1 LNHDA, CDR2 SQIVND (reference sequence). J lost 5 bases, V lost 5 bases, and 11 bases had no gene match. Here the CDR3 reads CASSPRTGLVDEQYF. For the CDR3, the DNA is TGTGCCAGTAGTCCGCGGACAGGGTTGGTCGACGAGCAGTACTTC. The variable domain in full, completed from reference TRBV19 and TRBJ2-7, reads DGGITQSPKYLFRKEGQNVTLSCEQNLNHDAMYWYRQDPGQGLRLIYYSQIVNDFQKGDIAEGYSVSREKKESFPLTVTSAQKNPTAFYLCASSPRTGLVDEQYFGPGTRLTVT.

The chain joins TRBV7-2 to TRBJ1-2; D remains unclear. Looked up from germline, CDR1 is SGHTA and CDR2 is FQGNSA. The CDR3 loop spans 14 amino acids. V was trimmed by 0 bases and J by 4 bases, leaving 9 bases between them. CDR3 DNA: TGTGCCAGCAGCTTAGCGGGTCAGGTCTATGGCTACACCTTC. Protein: CASSLAGQVYGYTF.

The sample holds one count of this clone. The CDR3: CASSYIEGGLGTQYF. DNA of the CDR3: TGTGCCAGCAGTTACATCGAAGGAGGGTTGGGGACCCAGTACTTC. The chain is built from TRBV6-6 and TRBJ2-5, with a possible D match to TRBD2 (6 bases). CDR1 and CDR2 (germline): MNHNY, SVGAGI (reference sequence). This CDR3 comprises 15 residues. V lost 2 bases, J lost 7 bases, and 17 bases lay in between.

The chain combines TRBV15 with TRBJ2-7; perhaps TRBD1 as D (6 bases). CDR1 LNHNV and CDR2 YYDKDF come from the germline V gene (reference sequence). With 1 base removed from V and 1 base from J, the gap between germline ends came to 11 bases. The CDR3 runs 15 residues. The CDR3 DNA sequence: TGTGCCACCAGCAGAGGGGGGACACCATCCTACGAGCAGTACTTC. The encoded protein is CATSRGGTPSYEQYF.

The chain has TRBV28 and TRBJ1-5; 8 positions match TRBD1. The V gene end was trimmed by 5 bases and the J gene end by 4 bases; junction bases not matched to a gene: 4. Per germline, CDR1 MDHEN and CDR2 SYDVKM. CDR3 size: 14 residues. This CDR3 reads CASSGRQGNQPQHF. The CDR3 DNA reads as TGTGCCAGCAGTGGACGACAGGGGAATCAGCCCCAGCATTTT.

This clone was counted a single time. CDR3 region: CASSLWAGAHNEQFF. The CDR3 nucleotides read TGTGCCAGCAGTTTATGGGCGGGAGCCCACAATGAGCAGTTCTTC. The V and J genes are TRBV28 and TRBJ2-1, with 7 bases lining up with TRBD2. The CDR3 runs 15 residues. The V and J ends lost 0 bases and 5 bases, in that order; junction bases with no gene match: 4. Germline values: CDR1 MDHEN, CDR2 SYDVKM.

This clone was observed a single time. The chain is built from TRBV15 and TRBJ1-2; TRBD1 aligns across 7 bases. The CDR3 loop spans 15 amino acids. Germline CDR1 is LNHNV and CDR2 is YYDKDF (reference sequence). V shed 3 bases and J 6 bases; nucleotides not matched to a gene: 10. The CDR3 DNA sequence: TGTGCCACCAGCAGTGGACAGGTGACAAGGAATGGCTACACCTTC. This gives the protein CATSSGQVTRNGYTF.

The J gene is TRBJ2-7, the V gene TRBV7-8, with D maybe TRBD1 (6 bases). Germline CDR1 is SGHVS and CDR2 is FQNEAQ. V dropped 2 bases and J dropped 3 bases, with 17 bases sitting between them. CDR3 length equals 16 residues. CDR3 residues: CASSLTPDRRYYEQYF. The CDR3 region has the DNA TGTGCCAGCAGCTTAACCCCGGACAGAAGATACTACGAGCAGTACTTC.

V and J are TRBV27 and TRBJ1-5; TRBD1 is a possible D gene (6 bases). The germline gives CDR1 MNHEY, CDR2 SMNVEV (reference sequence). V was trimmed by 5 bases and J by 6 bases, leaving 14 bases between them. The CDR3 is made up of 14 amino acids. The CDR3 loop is CASSVSTGIQPQHF. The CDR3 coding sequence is TGTGCCAGCAGTGTCTCCACAGGGATTCAGCCCCAGCATTTT.

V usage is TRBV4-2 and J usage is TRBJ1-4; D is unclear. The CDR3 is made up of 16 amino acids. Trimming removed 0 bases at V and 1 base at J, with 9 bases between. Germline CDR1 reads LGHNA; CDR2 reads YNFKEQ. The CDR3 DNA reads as TGTGCCAGCAGCCAAGAGTGGCGGAGAACTAATGAAAAACTGTTTTTT. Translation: CASSQEWRRTNEKLFF.

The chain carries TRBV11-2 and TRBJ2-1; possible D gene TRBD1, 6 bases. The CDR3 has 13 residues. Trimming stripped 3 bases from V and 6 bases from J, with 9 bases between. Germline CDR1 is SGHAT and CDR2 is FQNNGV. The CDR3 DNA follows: TGTGCCAGCAGCTTTATAGGGGGCAATGAGCAGTTCTTC. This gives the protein CASSFIGGNEQFF.